Below, 15 T cell receptor beta chains from the same sample are listed, as sequenced in a study of post-analysis software for immune sequencing data. Unique molecular identifiers featured in each of the TCR beta cDNA libraries. TCRdb reanalysed the PCR reads using MiXCR and keeps one entry per CDR3 protein. Of almost 700,000 distinct CDR3 sequences in the sample, over 45% were seen once. General observations from the study: When patients were compared with controls, about 5 TRBV segments were more frequent, TRBV5-6, TRBV5-1 and TRBV20-1 among them.

These receptors' antigens are unknown. Material: blood. Every receptor here comes from a girl aged 2 to 10 with multiple sclerosis.

The chain links TRBV20-1 to TRBJ2-1; 9 bases align to TRBD2. The CDR3 is made up of 14 amino acids. Looked up from germline, CDR1 is DFQATT and CDR2 is SNEGSKA (reference sequence). Unmatched junction bases numbered 4, after V lost 3 bases and J lost 4 bases. CDR3 coding DNA: TGCAGTGCTAGTGGCGGGGGGGCTTACAATGAGCAGTTCTTC. Translating gives CSASGGGAYNEQFF.

This clonotype came up many times. The chain uses TRBV12-3 or TRBV12-4 and TRBJ2-3, with TRBD2 identical over 7 bases. The CDR3 has 14 amino acids. The V gene end was trimmed by 6 bases and the J gene end by 1 base; junction bases not matched to a gene: 4. The CDR3 here is CASSFGGGTDTQYF. The CDR3 bases are TGTGCCAGCAGCTTTGGGGGGGGCACAGATACGCAGTATTTT.

The chain couples TRBV5-8 to TRBJ2-1; 9 bases map to TRBD2. CDR3 length: 17 amino acids. V shed 0 bases, J shed 5 bases, and the junction held 9 bases outside the gene matches. CDR1 is SGHTS and CDR2 is YDEGEE in the germline V gene. The CDR3 sequence is CASSLAVDSGSNNEQFF. CDR3 sequence (DNA): TGTGCCAGCAGCTTGGCCGTCGATAGCGGGAGTAACAATGAGCAGTTCTTC.

This clonotype has just a few counts. This chain joins TRBV12-5 and TRBJ2-1, with TRBD2 matching 14 bases. Germline-derived CDR1 and CDR2 are LGHNT and FRNRAP. The J segment lost 10 bases and the V segment lost 7 bases, leaving 9 bases of the junction unmatched. This CDR3 contains 15 residues. The CDR3 DNA is TGTGCTAGTGCCCCGACTAGCGGGAGGGCCGGGGAGCAGTTCTTC. This gives the protein CASAPTSGRAGEQFF.

In this sample, this clonotype turned up a few times. The V gene is TRBV29-1, the J gene TRBJ2-5, with D unresolved. V lost 7 bases to trimming and J lost 3 bases, with 6 bases between them. CDR1 and CDR2 (germline): SQVTM, ANQGSEA. There are 10 residues in the CDR3. The DNA for the CDR3 is TGCAGCGCCCAAAAAGAGACCCAGTACTTC. Its protein is CSAQKETQYF.

This chain uses TRBV12-3 or TRBV12-4 with TRBJ1-2; D remains unclear. The CDR3 is 13 amino acids. The V and J ends lost 6 bases and 8 bases respectively, with 16 bases between them. This chain's CDR3 is CASSPQAVGGYTF. The CDR3, as DNA: TGTGCCAGCAGCCCCCAAGCGGTGGGGGGCTACACCTTC.

The chain employs TRBV9 and TRBJ2-1, with TRBD2 as a possible D gene (5 bases). V gave up 3 bases and J gave up 5 bases, with 12 bases separating them. CDR1 and CDR2 (germline): SGDLS, YYNGEE. This CDR3 has 14 residues. The CDR3 is CASSGVTGNNEQFF. CDR3 bases: TGTGCCAGCAGCGGGGTGACGGGGAACAATGAGCAGTTCTTC.

This clonotype occurred a few times. The V call is TRBV20-1, the J call TRBJ1-5; D is unresolved. CDR1 is DFQATT and CDR2 is SNEGSKA in the germline V gene (reference sequence). The CDR3 totals 14 residues. Deletions cut 4 bases from V and 4 bases from J, with 14 bases between. The CDR3 region is CSAITDTLNQPQHF. The CDR3 nucleotides are TGCAGTGCTATAACCGACACGCTAAATCAGCCCCAGCATTTT.

This clonotype was seen a handful of times. This sequence joins TRBV20-1 and TRBJ2-1; 8 nucleotides match TRBD2. CDR1 and CDR2 (germline): DFQATT, SNEGSKA (reference sequence). The CDR3 covers 15 residues. V was clipped by 4 bases and J by 12 bases; unmatched bases: 17. CDR3 DNA: TGCAGTGCTACTATTCCCGGTACTAGCGGAATCAGGCAGTTCTTC. Amino acid sequence: CSATIPGTSGIRQFF.

The table lists this clonotype with a few counts. This sequence joins TRBV12-3 or TRBV12-4 and TRBJ2-1; 11 bases agree with TRBD1. Trimming cost V 5 bases and J 8 bases; bases outside gene matches: 8. The CDR3 is made up of 15 amino acids. Written as DNA, the CDR3 is TGTGCCAGCAGTCTGGGACAGGGGGTTCAATATGAGCAGTTCTTC. This encodes CASSLGQGVQYEQFF.

The chain has TRBV20-1 and TRBJ2-3, with 7 bases identical to TRBD2. V shed 3 bases and J 0 bases; nucleotides not matched to a gene: 6. The length of the CDR3 is 15 residues. CDR1 is DFQATT and CDR2 is SNEGSKA in the germline V gene (reference sequence). CDR3 bases: TGCAGTGCTAGTAGGCGGGGGTCGAGCACAGATACGCAGTATTTT. Protein sequence: CSASRRGSSTDTQYF.

This clonotype has only a few counts. The chain is built from TRBV12-3 or TRBV12-4 and TRBJ2-4, with D unclear. The CDR3 has 13 residues. Trimming left V 6 bases short and J 12 bases short, with 18 bases between. The CDR3 DNA is TGTGCCAGCAGCTATCAAGACCGGTTCCGTCAGTACTTC. It is translated as CASSYQDRFRQYF.

The chain is built from TRBV11-3 and TRBJ2-3; 11 bases are a match to TRBD2. The J segment lost 6 bases and the V segment lost 1 base, leaving 9 bases of the junction unmatched. Per germline, CDR1 SGHNT and CDR2 YENEEA. The CDR3 covers 17 residues. The chain's CDR3 is CASSLALSGGASDTQYF. As DNA, the CDR3 is TGTGCCAGCAGCTTAGCCCTTAGCGGGGGGGCCTCGGATACGCAGTATTTT.

This clonotype was recorded a few times. The chain uses TRBV25-1 and TRBJ2-1; 7 bases line up with TRBD1. The CDR3 covers 14 residues. J was trimmed by 6 bases and V by 6 bases; bases with no gene match: 8. The V gene's germline CDR1 is MGHDK and CDR2 SYGVNS. CDR3 loop: CASSTTGLGNEQFF. The CDR3 DNA follows: TGTGCCAGCAGCACGACAGGGCTCGGCAATGAGCAGTTCTTC.

The rearrangement joins TRBV7-2 to TRBJ2-5; D may be TRBD2 (5 bases). Per the germline V gene, CDR1 is SGHTA and CDR2 is FQGNSA. Trimming took 5 bases from V and 1 from J, leaving 8 bases between them. The CDR3 has 13 residues. CDR3 protein: CASSNGVQETQYF. CDR3 in DNA: TGTGCCAGCAGCAACGGGGTCCAAGAGACCCAGTACTTC.